Each of the 25 T cell receptor beta chains below was sequenced from the same sample in a study of blood T cell repertoires in COVID-19. Generated by immunoSEQ multiplex PCR, the TCRdb table keeps only in-frame clones and is missing some. Seen here are fewer than 65,000 clones, around 89% observed once, and the top ten hold under 20%. What was sequenced was peripheral blood. The receptors derive from a woman aged 55-69 years with COVID-19, enrolled during active disease.

The chain employs TRBV6-6 and TRBJ1-6; 9 bases are shared with TRBD1. Germline assignment: CDR1 MNHNY and CDR2 SVGAGI (reference sequence). Trimming took 7 bases from V and 4 from J; bases not matched to a gene: 8. This CDR3 has 16 residues. CDR3: CASKWTGAPYNSPLHF. The CDR3 nucleotides are TGTGCCAGCAAATGGACAGGGGCCCCTTATAATTCACCCCTCCACTTT.

This clone has just one count. The V and J genes are TRBV7-3 and TRBJ2-7; TRBD2 agrees at 7 bases. The CDR3 contains 18 residues. Germline V gene lookup returns CDR1 SGHTA and CDR2 FQGTGA. V dropped 5 bases and J dropped 5; count of bases not matched to a gene: 21. DNA of the CDR3: TGTGCCAGCAGCCCTAGGCCCCCCCGGCGGGAGAAAGGGCACGAGCAGTACTTC. It is translated as CASSPRPPRREKGHEQYF.

CDR3 protein: CAWSERNSPLHF. For the CDR3, the DNA is TGTGCCTGGAGTGAGCGGAATTCACCCCTCCACTTT. This sequence joins TRBV30 and TRBJ1-6; D remains ambiguous. V was cut by 1 base and J by 7 bases, with 5 bases left in between. In germline, CDR1 is GTSNPN, CDR2 SVGIG (reference sequence). The CDR3 covers 12 residues.

The chain is built from TRBV29-1 and TRBJ2-7; the D gene is possibly TRBD1 (6 bases). CDR3 length equals 13 residues. Per germline, CDR1 SQVTM and CDR2 ANQGSEA. V lost 7 bases, J lost 0 bases, and 13 bases lay in between. CDR3: CSATGLNSYEQYF. The CDR3 DNA follows: TGCAGCGCAACAGGGCTTAACTCCTACGAGCAGTACTTC.

This chain connects TRBV19 to TRBJ2-5; D might be TRBD1 (5 bases). V was shortened by 3 bases and J by 5 bases, with 10 bases between the two germline ends. The CDR3 is 13 amino acids. The germline V gene has CDR1 LNHDA and CDR2 SQIVND (reference sequence). CDR3 coding DNA: TGTGCCAGTAGTATCGGCAGGGCGGAGACCCAGTACTTC. It specifies CASSIGRAETQYF.

This chain joins TRBV5-4 and TRBJ2-3; maybe TRBD1 (6 bases). CDR3 length equals 15 residues. CDR1 SGHNT and CDR2 YYREEE come from the germline V gene (reference sequence). Trimming left V 3 bases short and J 0 bases short, with 11 bases between. CDR3 amino acids: CASSYRDTSTDTQYF. CDR3 sequence (DNA): TGTGCCAGCAGCTACCGGGACACGAGCACAGATACGCAGTATTTT.

The V gene is TRBV7-9, the J gene TRBJ1-4; a possible D gene is TRBD1 (5 bases). Trimming stripped 5 bases from V and 6 bases from J, with 16 bases between. The CDR3 extends over 15 amino acids. The germline V gene has CDR1 SEHNR and CDR2 FQNEAQ (reference sequence). The chain's CDR3 is CASSKTGRADEKLFF. In DNA, the CDR3 is TGTGCCAGCAGCAAAACCGGCAGGGCTGATGAAAAACTGTTTTTT.

This clone was seen only once. This sequence joins TRBV28 and TRBJ1-5, with D tentatively TRBD1 (5 bases). This CDR3 spans 14 amino acids. The germline V gene has CDR1 MDHEN and CDR2 SYDVKM. V shed 5 bases and J shed 0 bases, with 8 bases lying between them. CDR3 region: CASSITGSNQPQHF. The CDR3 DNA follows: TGTGCCAGCAGTATAACAGGTAGCAATCAGCCCCAGCATTTT.

This rearrangement joins TRBV2 to TRBJ2-7, with 7 bases lining up with TRBD1. The germline V gene encodes CDR1 SNHLY and CDR2 FYNNEI. V lost 6 bases and J lost 3; bases outside the gene matches: 5. CDR3 length: 13 residues. CDR3: CASSLGQFYEQYF. CDR3 DNA: TGTGCCAGCAGCCTGGGACAGTTCTACGAGCAGTACTTC.

This chain links TRBV28 with TRBJ1-5; tentatively, D is TRBD1 (5 bases). Trimming shortened V by 10 bases and J by 4 bases, and 14 bases separated the two germline ends. The CDR3 has 13 residues. Germline V lookup: CDR1 MDHEN, CDR2 SYDVKM. CDR3 residues: CANSGGVNQPQHF. CDR3 nucleotides: TGTGCCAATTCCGGGGGGGTTAATCAGCCCCAGCATTTT.

In its sample, this clone was seen a few times. The rearrangement links TRBV6-2 or TRBV6-3 to TRBJ2-3, with 12 nucleotides matching TRBD2. This CDR3 spans 17 amino acids. Germline-derived CDR1 and CDR2 are MNHEY and SVGEGT. J gave up 2 bases and V 2 bases, and 5 bases lay outside the gene matches. CDR3 loop: CASSYTLAGGTTDTQYF. The CDR3 DNA follows: TGTGCCAGCAGTTACACTCTAGCGGGAGGGACCACAGATACGCAGTATTTT.

In this sample, this clone turned up a few times. The genes are TRBV4-1 and TRBJ1-1, with D tentatively TRBD1 (6 bases). The CDR3 totals 15 residues. CDR1 is MGHRA and CDR2 is YSYEKL in the germline V gene. Trimming cost V 0 bases and J 5 bases, with 13 bases left between them. The DNA for the CDR3 is TGCGCCAGCAGCCAAGATCGGAGGGGGGGGACTGAAGCTTTCTTT. Translated, it gives CASSQDRRGGTEAFF.

The rearrangement uses TRBV6-5 and TRBJ1-2; 11 positions match TRBD1. The CDR3 has 15 amino acids. Trimming at V came to 4 bases and at J to 8 bases, leaving 9 bases not matched to a gene. CDR1 MNHEY and CDR2 SVGAGI come from the germline V gene. Here the CDR3 reads CASSSAGQGAIGYTF. In DNA form, the CDR3 reads TGTGCCAGCAGTTCCGCAGGACAGGGGGCGATCGGCTACACCTTC.

The count of this clone is one. The rearrangement joins TRBV7-9 to TRBJ2-7; D may be TRBD2 (6 bases). Germline values: CDR1 SEHNR, CDR2 FQNEAQ (reference sequence). The CDR3 runs to 12 residues. V was clipped by 0 bases and J by 7 bases, with 7 bases between them. For the CDR3, the DNA is TGTGCCAGCAGCTTAGCAGGGAGGGAGCAGTACTTC. It is translated as CASSLAGREQYF.

This sequence joins TRBV24-1 and TRBJ2-3; 12 bases map to TRBD2. Per germline, CDR1 KGHDR and CDR2 SFDVKD. The J segment lost 4 bases and the V segment lost 3 bases, leaving 4 bases of the junction unmatched. This CDR3 region has 16 residues. The CDR3 spells CATSDVTSGRPDTQYF. The CDR3, as DNA: TGTGCCACCAGTGATGTGACTAGCGGGAGACCAGATACGCAGTATTTT.

The chain links TRBV30 to TRBJ1-1, with unresolved D. Germline CDR1 reads GTSNPN; CDR2 reads SVGIG (reference sequence). The CDR3 consists of 11 residues. Trimming took off 0 bases at V and 10 bases at J, with 9 bases between the two ends. The CDR3 loop reads CAWSVRDGAFF. CDR3 nucleotide sequence: TGTGCCTGGAGTGTACGCGATGGAGCTTTCTTT.

CDR3 sequence reads: CASSPTGGTGELFF. CDR3 sequence (DNA): TGTGCCAGCAGCCCGACAGGGGGCACCGGGGAGCTGTTTTTT. The rearrangement joins TRBV7-9 to TRBJ2-2, with 9 positions matching TRBD1. CDR1 and CDR2 (germline): SEHNR, FQNEAQ (reference sequence). Trimming took 5 bases from V and 4 from J; bases not matched to a gene: 2. CDR3 length: 14 amino acids.

The chain carries TRBV10-3 and TRBJ1-5; the D is unclear. Germline V gene lookup returns CDR1 ENHRY and CDR2 SYGVKD. This CDR3 contains 13 residues. The V gene lost 6 bases and the J gene lost 0 bases, with 6 bases spanning the gap. The chain's CDR3 is CAIRQYSNQPQHF. Here the CDR3 DNA reads TGTGCCATCAGACAATATAGCAATCAGCCCCAGCATTTT.

This chain uses TRBV27 with TRBJ2-1; 11 positions agree with TRBD2. Trimming took 4 bases from V and 6 from J; bases not matched to a gene: 5. There are 15 residues in the CDR3. CDR1 is MNHEY, CDR2 SMNVEV, per germline (reference sequence). Here the CDR3 DNA reads TGTGCCAGCAGTTCAGGGACTAGCGGAGGCAATGAGCAGTTCTTC. Amino acid sequence: CASSSGTSGGNEQFF.

This chain connects TRBV5-6 to TRBJ1-4, with TRBD1 matching 7 bases. The CDR3 spans 13 residues. CDR1 SGHDT and CDR2 YYEEEE come from the germline V gene. V dropped 7 bases and J dropped 10; count of bases not matched to a gene: 10. The CDR3 is CASGWTGRGKLFF. In DNA, the CDR3 is TGTGCCAGCGGCTGGACAGGACGAGGAAAACTGTTTTTT.

The chain joins TRBV7-2 to TRBJ2-5; D might be TRBD2 (5 bases). CDR3 length: 15 residues. V shed 1 base and J shed 4 bases, with 13 bases lying between them. Germline-derived CDR1 and CDR2 are SGHTA and FQGNSA. CDR3 nucleotides: TGTGCCAGCAGCTTAGATGTGGTAGCGTTAGAGACCCAGTACTTC. This translates into CASSLDVVALETQYF. Filled out from reference TRBV7-2 and TRBJ2-5, the complete variable domain reads GAGVSQSPSNKVTEKGKDVELRCDPISGHTALYWYRQSLGQGLEFLIYFQGNSAPDKSGLPSDRFSAERTGGSVSTLTIQRTQQEDSAVYLCASSLDVVALETQYFGPGTRLLVL.

The chain recombines TRBV5-4 with TRBJ2-5; tentative D call: TRBD2 (5 bases). Trimming took 4 bases from V and 1 from J, leaving 11 bases between them. Germline CDR1 and CDR2: SGHNT and YYREEE (reference sequence). This CDR3 region has 14 residues. CDR3 loop: CASSLAGPQETQYF. In nucleotides, the CDR3 is TGTGCCAGCAGCCTAGCCGGGCCCCAAGAGACCCAGTACTTC. The full variable domain, rest sourced from reference TRBV5-4 and TRBJ2-5, is ETGVTQSPTHLIKTRGQQVTLRCSSQSGHNTVSWYQQALGQGPQFIFQYYREEENGRGNFPPRFSGLQFPNYSSELNVNALELDDSALYLCASSLAGPQETQYFGPGTRLLVL.

V usage is TRBV19 and J usage is TRBJ2-3; a weak D match, TRBD2 (5 bases). The V gene's germline CDR1 is LNHDA and CDR2 SQIVND (reference sequence). The germline V and J ends were trimmed by 4 bases and 3 bases, with 11 bases remaining between them. The CDR3 covers 14 residues. The DNA of the CDR3 is TGTGCCAGTAGTAACGGGATCGGTACAGATACGCAGTATTTT. The encoded protein is CASSNGIGTDTQYF.

This clone was seen a single time. The rearrangement uses TRBV7-2 and TRBJ1-6, with unresolved D. Germline V lookup: CDR1 SGHTA, CDR2 FQGNSA. This CDR3 contains 14 residues. Trimming shortened V by 3 bases and J by 7 bases, and 10 bases separated the two germline ends. The CDR3 sequence: CASSLRGWNSPLHF. In DNA form, the CDR3 reads TGTGCCAGCAGCTTGCGGGGTTGGAATTCACCCCTCCACTTT.

J is TRBJ1-2 and V is TRBV6-5, with D possibly matching TRBD1 (6 bases). Germline V gives CDR1 MNHEY, CDR2 SVGAGI. CDR3 length: 15 residues. V lost 6 bases, J lost 8 bases, and 22 bases lay in between. The CDR3 DNA is TGTGCCAGCAGAGACAGACAGGCGGCAGTGGAAGGCTACACCTTC. The encoded protein is CASRDRQAAVEGYTF.